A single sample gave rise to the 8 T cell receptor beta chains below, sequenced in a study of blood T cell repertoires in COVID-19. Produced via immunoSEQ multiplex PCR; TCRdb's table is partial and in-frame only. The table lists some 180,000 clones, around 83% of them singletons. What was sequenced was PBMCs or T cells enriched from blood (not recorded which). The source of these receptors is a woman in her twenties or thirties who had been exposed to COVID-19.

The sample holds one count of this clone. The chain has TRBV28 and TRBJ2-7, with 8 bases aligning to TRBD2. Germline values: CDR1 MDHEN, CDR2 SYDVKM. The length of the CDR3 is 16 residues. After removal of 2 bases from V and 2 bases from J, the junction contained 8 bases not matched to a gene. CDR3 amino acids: CASSLDFRGGTYEQYF. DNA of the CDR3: TGTGCCAGCAGTTTAGATTTCCGGGGGGGAACCTACGAGCAGTACTTC.

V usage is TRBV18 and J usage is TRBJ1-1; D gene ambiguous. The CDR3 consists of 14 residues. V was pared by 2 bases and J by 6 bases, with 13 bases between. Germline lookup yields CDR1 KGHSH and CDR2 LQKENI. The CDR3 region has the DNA TGTGCCAGCTCACCATCCGGGTTCGGCTCTGAAGCTTTCTTT. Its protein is CASSPSGFGSEAFF.

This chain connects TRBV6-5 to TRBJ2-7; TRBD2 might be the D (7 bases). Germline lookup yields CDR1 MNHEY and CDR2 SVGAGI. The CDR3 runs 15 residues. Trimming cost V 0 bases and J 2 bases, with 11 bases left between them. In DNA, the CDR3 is TGTGCCAGCAGTTACTCTGCGGGGGCGGCCTACGAGCAGTACTTC. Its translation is CASSYSAGAAYEQYF.

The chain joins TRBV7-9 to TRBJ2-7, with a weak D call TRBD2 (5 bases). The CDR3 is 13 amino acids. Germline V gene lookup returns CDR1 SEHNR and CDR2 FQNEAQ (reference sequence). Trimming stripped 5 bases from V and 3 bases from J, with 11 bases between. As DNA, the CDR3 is TGTGCCAGCAGCCCCGGGGTTGTCTACGAGCAGTACTTC. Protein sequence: CASSPGVVYEQYF. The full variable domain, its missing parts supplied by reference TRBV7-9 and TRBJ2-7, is DTGVSQNPRHKITKRGQNVTFRCDPISEHNRLYWYRQTLGQGPEFLTYFQNEAQLEKSRLLSDRFSAERPKGSFSTLEIQRTEQGDSAMYLCASSPGVVYEQYFGPGTRLTVT.

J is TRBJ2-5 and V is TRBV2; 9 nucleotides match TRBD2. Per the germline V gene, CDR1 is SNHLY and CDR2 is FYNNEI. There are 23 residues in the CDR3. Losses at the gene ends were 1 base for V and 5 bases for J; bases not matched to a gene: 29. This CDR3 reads CASSEGRRSVPGGASGVGETQYF. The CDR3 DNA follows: TGTGCCAGCAGTGAAGGCCGAAGATCTGTTCCAGGAGGGGCTAGCGGGGTTGGGGAGACCCAGTACTTC.

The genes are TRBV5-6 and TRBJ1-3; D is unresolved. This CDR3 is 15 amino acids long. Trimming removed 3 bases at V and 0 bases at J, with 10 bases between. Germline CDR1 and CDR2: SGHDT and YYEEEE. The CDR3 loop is CASSSDFFSGNTIYF. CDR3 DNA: TGTGCCAGCAGCTCGGACTTTTTCTCTGGAAACACCATATATTTT.

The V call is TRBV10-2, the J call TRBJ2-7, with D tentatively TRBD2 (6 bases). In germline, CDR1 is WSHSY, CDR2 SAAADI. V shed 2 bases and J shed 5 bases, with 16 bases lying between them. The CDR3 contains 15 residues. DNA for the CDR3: TGCGCCAGCAGTGAGAGTGGCGGGGCCGTGCACGAGCAGTACTTC. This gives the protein CASSESGGAVHEQYF.

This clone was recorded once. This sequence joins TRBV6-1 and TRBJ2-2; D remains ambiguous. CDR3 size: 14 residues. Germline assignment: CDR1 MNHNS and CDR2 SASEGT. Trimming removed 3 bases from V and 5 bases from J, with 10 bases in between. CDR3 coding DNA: TGTGCCAGCAGTGATTCCCTTTATACCGGGGAGCTGTTTTTT. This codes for CASSDSLYTGELFF.